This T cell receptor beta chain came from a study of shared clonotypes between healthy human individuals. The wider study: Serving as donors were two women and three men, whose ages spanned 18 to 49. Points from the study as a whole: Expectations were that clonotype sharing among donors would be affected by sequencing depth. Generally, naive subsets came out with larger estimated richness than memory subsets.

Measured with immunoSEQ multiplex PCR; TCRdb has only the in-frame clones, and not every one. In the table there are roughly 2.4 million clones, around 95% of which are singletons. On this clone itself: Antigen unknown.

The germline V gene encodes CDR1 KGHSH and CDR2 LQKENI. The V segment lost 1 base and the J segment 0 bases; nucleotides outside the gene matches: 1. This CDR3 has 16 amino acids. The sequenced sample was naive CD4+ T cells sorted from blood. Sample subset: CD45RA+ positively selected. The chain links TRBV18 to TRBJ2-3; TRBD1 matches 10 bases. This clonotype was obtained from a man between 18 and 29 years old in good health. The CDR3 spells CASSPRQGASTDTQYF. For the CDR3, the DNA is TGTGCCAGCTCACCACGACAGGGGGCGAGCACAGATACGCAGTATTTT.